This T cell receptor beta chain was sequenced for a study of vaccination and CD4 T cells after COVID-19. Documented treatment: roughly 10-day PBMC culture with coronavirus spike peptide pools or control peptides (ViraFEST assay). The assay that was used to sequence DNA from cultured CD4+ T cells was the Oncomine TCR Beta short-read assay. TCRdb independently ran MiXCR on the PCR reads; one entry per CDR3 protein. In the table there are about 12,000 distinct CDR3 sequences, approximately 45% of which are singletons. This clonotype has just a few counts. Its antigen remains unknown. Trimming left V 2 bases short and J 8 bases short, with 10 bases between. This CDR3 contains 13 residues. The germline V gene has CDR1 MNHEY and CDR2 SMNVEV (reference sequence).

The source of this sequence is a human donor who had recovered from COVID-19. The material sequenced was CD4+ T cells from blood, cultured in vitro. The chain joins TRBV27 to TRBJ2-1; D is ambiguous. CDR3 DNA: TGTGCCAGCAGTTTACTGACATCGGATGAGCAGTTCTTC. This gives the protein CASSLLTSDEQFF.